This T cell receptor (beta chain) was identified in a study of cytomegalovirus exposure and HLA in healthy donors. Clones were read by immunoSEQ multiplex PCR, and TCRdb kept only the in-frame ones, dropping some. The sample lists 75,000 to 90,000 clones, 90% to 96% occurring once. From the 120-subject validation cohort, which was separate from the roughly 630-subject first cohort, the donors were drawn. The V gene lost 6 bases and the J gene lost 1 base, with 9 bases spanning the gap. The CDR3 runs 14 residues. Germline values: CDR1 MNHEY, CDR2 SMNVEV (reference sequence). As regards this clone: Its antigen remains unidentified.

Study conclusions and caveats: The study designated fewer than 200 TCR beta chains cytomegalovirus-associated. First-cohort TCR clusters were later found to tend to co-occur in the roughly 120 validation repertoires.

The V call is TRBV27, the J call TRBJ2-2; weak D call: TRBD1 (5 bases). The sequence was obtained from a man aged 18 to 29 in good health and CMV-seropositive. The specimen was PBMCs. CDR3 sequence reads: CASRIQENTGELFF. The CDR3 bases are TGTGCCAGCAGGATACAGGAGAACACCGGGGAGCTGTTTTTT.